This T cell receptor beta chain originates from a study of T cells after posttransplantation cyclophosphamide. Ten or more counts support this clone. Its antigen is still unknown. Clones were sequenced by immunoSEQ multiplex PCR, and TCRdb holds only the in-frame ones, with some missing. Observed in the sample are roughly 45,000 clones, none of them singletons. On the day of bone marrow donation, the related graft donor provided peripheral blood. V was trimmed by 5 bases and J by 0 bases, leaving 13 bases between them. The CDR3 has 15 residues. Germline loops: CDR1 SGHTA, CDR2 FQGNSA. Findings and caveats of the study: Donor CD8+ memory clones often dominated recipient blood repertoires at later times. After PTCy, TRB diversity resembled that of CNI/methotrexate controls. Skin or GI-infiltrating T cells shared few TRB sequences with blood.

The TCR was taken from a middle-aged man in good health, CMV-negative, and a related stem cell transplant donor. This chain uses TRBV7-2 with TRBJ2-5, with D perhaps matching TRBD1 (5 bases). Sample: PBMCs. In DNA, the CDR3 is TGTGCCAGCAGCCTTCAAGGGGCGGACCAAGAGACCCAGTACTTC. This sequence encodes CASSLQGADQETQYF.